The TCR beta chain described here comes from a study of cytomegalovirus exposure and HLA in healthy donors. Vbeta (60) and Jbeta (13) primers were used in the PCR. Measured with immunoSEQ multiplex PCR; TCRdb has only the in-frame clones, and not every one. The sample carries tens of thousands of clones, approximately 71% recorded once. The sample holds a few counts of this clone. The antigen remains unidentified. General study findings and limits: Researchers had no immune exposure information except CMV serostatus available. The presence/absence work took it that sequencing depth was about the same across donors. The majority of TCR sequences were rare, yet some public TCRs appeared in many donors. Reports indicated that the classifier achieved high specificity and sensitivity in diagnosing cytomegalovirus status.

Sequenced input: PBMCs. The source of this sequence is a man aged 35-49 years in good health and CMV-seronegative.

The CDR3 region is CSGQGHTEAFF. In DNA, the CDR3 is TGCAGCGGACAGGGGCACACTGAAGCTTTCTTT. The V call is TRBV29-1, the J call TRBJ1-1; 8 nucleotides agree with TRBD1. The CDR3 sequence is 11 residues long. Trimming cost V 7 bases and J 3 bases; bases outside gene matches: 1. Germline V gene lookup returns CDR1 SQVTM and CDR2 ANQGSEA.